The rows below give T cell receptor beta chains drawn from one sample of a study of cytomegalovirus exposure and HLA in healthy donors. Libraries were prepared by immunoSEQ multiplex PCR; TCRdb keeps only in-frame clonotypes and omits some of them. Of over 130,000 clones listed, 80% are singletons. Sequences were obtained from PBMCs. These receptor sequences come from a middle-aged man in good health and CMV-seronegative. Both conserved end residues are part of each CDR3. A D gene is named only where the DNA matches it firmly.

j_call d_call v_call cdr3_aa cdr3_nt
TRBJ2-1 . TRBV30 CAWSVSGDNEQFF TGTGCCTGGAGTGTTAGCGGCGACAATGAGCAGTTCTTC
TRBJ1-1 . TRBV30 CAGYAGMNTEAFF TGTGCCGGTTATGCTGGCATGAACACTGAAGCTTTCTTT
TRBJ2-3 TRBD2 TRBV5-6 CASSLGPWREYPTDTQYF TGTGCCAGCAGCTTGGGGCCTTGGCGGGAGTATCCCACAGATACGCAGTATTTT
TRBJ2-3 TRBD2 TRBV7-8 CASSLVTSGSLDTQYF TGTGCCAGCAGCTTAGTAACTAGCGGGAGCTTAGATACGCAGTATTTT
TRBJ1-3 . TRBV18 CASSPGGSFSGNTIYF TGTGCCAGCTCACCGGGGGGGTCCTTCTCTGGAAACACCATATATTTT
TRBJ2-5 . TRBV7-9 CASSLVGLQETQYF TGCGCCAGCAGCTTAGTAGGACTTCAAGAGACCCAGTACTTC
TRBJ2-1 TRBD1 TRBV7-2 CASSLALWTGAPEQFF TGTGCCAGCAGCTTAGCGCTCTGGACAGGGGCCCCCGAGCAGTTCTTC
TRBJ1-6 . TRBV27 CASSSSHNSPLHF TGTGCCAGCAGCTCCTCCCATAATTCACCCCTCCACTTT
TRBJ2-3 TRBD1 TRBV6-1 CASSVDRVGATQYF TGTGCCAGCAGTGTCGACAGGGTGGGGGCTACGCAGTATTTT
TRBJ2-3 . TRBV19 CASSRDIFSTDTQYF TGTGCCAGTAGTAGGGACATCTTTAGCACAGATACGCAGTATTTT
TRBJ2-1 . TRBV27 CASRRGTSYNEQFF TGTGCCAGCAGAAGGGGGACCTCCTACAATGAGCAGTTCTTC
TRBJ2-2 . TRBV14 CASSQDIYPGELFF TGTGCCAGCAGCCAAGATATCTATCCCGGGGAGCTGTTTTTT
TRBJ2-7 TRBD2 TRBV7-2 CASSLSGRGYDEQYF TGTGCCAGCAGCCTGAGCGGGAGGGGGTACGACGAGCAGTACTTC